This record concerns one T cell receptor beta chain sequence. The data are from a study of blood T cell repertoires in COVID-19. Per the study methods: Amplification of reference gene primers provided the estimated nucleated cell counts. Measured with immunoSEQ multiplex PCR; TCRdb has only the in-frame clones, and not every one. That table furnishes V, J and clone size, whereas the DNA furnished D and trimming. The table lists about 72,000 clones, about nine tenths of them singletons. This CDR3 has 15 residues. Germline V lookup: CDR1 MNHEY, CDR2 SVGAGI. Trimming took 6 bases from V and 7 from J, leaving 19 bases between them.

V usage is TRBV6-5 and J usage is TRBJ1-3; possible D gene TRBD1, 5 bases. Material for sequencing was peripheral blood. The source is a woman aged 55 to 70 with acute or convalescent COVID-19. The CDR3 bases are TGTGCCAGCAGGCTGGGACTGACCCAGAGGAACACCATATATTTT. This encodes CASRLGLTQRNTIYF.